The 3 T cell receptor beta chains listed next were all sequenced from one sample in a study of siplizumab effects on memory and regulatory T cells. The method was immunoSEQ multiplex PCR; TCRdb's version includes in-frame clones alone and lacks a portion of them. The table lists tens of thousands of clones, around 98% of them singletons. The sample consisted of naive CD8+ T cells sorted from blood. Receptors originate from a human donor in good health.

The CDR3 here is CASSPLSGSETQYF. CDR3 nucleotide sequence: TGTGCCAGCAGCCCCTTGAGCGGGAGTGAGACCCAGTACTTC. V and J are TRBV7-9 and TRBJ2-5, with 8 bases lining up with TRBD2. After removal of 5 bases from V and 5 bases from J, the junction contained 7 bases not matched to a gene. CDR1 and CDR2 from the germline V gene are SEHNR and FQNEAQ (reference sequence). The CDR3 spans 14 residues.

The V call is TRBV10-3, the J call TRBJ2-2; 8 bases align to TRBD1. Germline V gene data show CDR1 as ENHRY and CDR2 as SYGVKD. J gave up 0 bases and V 9 bases, and 6 bases lay outside the gene matches. CDR3 size: 15 residues. In DNA form, the CDR3 reads TGTGCCATTCAAGGACAGGGCACGAACACCGGGGAGCTGTTTTTT. As protein: CAIQGQGTNTGELFF.

The chain couples TRBV19 to TRBJ2-1; 10 bases align to TRBD1. The CDR3 runs to 15 residues. The trim removed 0 bases at V and 7 bases at J, leaving 3 bases unmatched. From germline, CDR1 is LNHDA and CDR2 SQIVND (reference sequence). CDR3 nucleotide sequence: TGTGCCAGTAGTATAGAGACAGGGGGCTGGAATGAGCAGTTCTTC. This gives the protein CASSIETGGWNEQFF.